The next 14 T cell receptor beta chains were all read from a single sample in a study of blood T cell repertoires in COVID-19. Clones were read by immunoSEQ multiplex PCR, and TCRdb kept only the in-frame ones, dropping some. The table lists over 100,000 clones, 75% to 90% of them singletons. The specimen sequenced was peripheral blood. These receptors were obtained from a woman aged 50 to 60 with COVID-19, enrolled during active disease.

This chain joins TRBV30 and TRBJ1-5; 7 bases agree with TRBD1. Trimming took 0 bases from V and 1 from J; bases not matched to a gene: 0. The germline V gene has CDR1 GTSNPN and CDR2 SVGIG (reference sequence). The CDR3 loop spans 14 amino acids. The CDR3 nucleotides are TGTGCCTGGAGTGTACAGGGGAGCAATCAGCCCCAGCATTTT. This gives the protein CAWSVQGSNQPQHF.

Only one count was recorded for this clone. Here the CDR3 DNA reads TGTGCCAGCAGTTTGGCCCTTTCCTATGGCTACACCTTC. Translated, it gives CASSLALSYGYTF. The chain joins TRBV28 to TRBJ1-2; D gene unclear. CDR1 is MDHEN, CDR2 SYDVKM, per germline. This CDR3 is built from 13 residues. Deletions cut 3 bases from V and 4 bases from J, with 9 bases between.

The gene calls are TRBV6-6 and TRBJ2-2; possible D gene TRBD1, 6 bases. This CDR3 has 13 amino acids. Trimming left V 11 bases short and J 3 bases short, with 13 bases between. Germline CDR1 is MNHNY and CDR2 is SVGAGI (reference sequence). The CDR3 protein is CAHRKGDTGELFF. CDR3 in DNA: TGTGCCCATCGAAAGGGGGACACCGGGGAGCTGTTTTTT.

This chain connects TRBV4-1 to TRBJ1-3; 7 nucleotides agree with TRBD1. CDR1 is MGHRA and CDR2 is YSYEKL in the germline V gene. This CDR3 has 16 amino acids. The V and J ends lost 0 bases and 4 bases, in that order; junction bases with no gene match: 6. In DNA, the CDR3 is TGCGCCAGCAGCCAAGAAATGACAGGGTTGGGAAACACCATATATTTT. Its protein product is CASSQEMTGLGNTIYF.

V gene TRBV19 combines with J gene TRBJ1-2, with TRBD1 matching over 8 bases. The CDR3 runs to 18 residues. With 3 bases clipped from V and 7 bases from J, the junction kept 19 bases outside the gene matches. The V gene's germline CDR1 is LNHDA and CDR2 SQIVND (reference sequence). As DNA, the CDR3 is TGTGCCAGTAGTATCACAGGAGCGGGGACAGGTTTCGTGAGTGGCTACACCTTC. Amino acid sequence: CASSITGAGTGFVSGYTF. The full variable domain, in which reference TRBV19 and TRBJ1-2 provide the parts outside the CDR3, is DGGITQSPKYLFRKEGQNVTLSCEQNLNHDAMYWYRQDPGQGLRLIYYSQIVNDFQKGDIAEGYSVSREKKESFPLTVTSAQKNPTAFYLCASSITGAGTGFVSGYTFGSGTRLTVV.

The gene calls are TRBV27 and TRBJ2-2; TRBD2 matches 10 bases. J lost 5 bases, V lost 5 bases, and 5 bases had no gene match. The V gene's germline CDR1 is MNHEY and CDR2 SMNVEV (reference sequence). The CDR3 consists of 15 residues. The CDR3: CASSPSGGITGELFF. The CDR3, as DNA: TGTGCCAGCAGTCCTAGCGGGGGTATTACCGGGGAGCTGTTTTTT.

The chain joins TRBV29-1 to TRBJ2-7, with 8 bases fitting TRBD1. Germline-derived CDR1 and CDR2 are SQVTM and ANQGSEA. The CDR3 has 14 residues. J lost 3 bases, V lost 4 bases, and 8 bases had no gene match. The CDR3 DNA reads TGCAGCGTTGTTGCCCAGGGGGCAGACTACGAGCAGTACTTC. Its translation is CSVVAQGADYEQYF.

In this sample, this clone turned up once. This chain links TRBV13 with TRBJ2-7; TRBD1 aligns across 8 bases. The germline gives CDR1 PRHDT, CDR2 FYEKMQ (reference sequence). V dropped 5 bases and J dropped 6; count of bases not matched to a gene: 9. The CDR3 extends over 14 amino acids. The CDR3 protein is CASSRETGVVEQYF. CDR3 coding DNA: TGTGCCAGCAGCCGGGAGACAGGGGTGGTCGAGCAGTACTTC. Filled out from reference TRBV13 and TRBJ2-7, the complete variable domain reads AAGVIQSPRHLIKEKRETATLKCYPIPRHDTVYWYQQGPGQDPQFLISFYEKMQSDKGSIPDRFSAQQFSDYHSELNMSSLELGDSALYFCASSRETGVVEQYFGPGTRLTVT.

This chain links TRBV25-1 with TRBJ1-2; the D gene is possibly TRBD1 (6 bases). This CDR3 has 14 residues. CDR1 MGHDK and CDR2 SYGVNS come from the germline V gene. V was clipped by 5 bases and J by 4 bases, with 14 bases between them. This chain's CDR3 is CASSRQDSSYGYTF. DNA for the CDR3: TGTGCCAGCAGTAGACAGGATTCTTCCTATGGCTACACCTTC.

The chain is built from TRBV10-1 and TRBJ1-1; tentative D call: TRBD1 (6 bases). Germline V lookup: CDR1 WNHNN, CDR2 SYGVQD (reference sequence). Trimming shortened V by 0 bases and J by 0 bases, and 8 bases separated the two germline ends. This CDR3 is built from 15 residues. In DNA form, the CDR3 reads TGCGCCAGCAGTGAGTCGACAGGCATGAACACTGAAGCTTTCTTT. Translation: CASSESTGMNTEAFF.

The CDR3 loop reads CASSLTGYTEAFF. In nucleotides, the CDR3 is TGCGCCAGCAGCCTTACAGGGTACACTGAAGCTTTCTTT. The chain has TRBV5-1 and TRBJ1-1; possible D gene TRBD1, 6 bases. Germline V lookup: CDR1 SGHRS, CDR2 YFSETQ. This CDR3 contains 13 residues. Trimming shortened V by 4 bases and J by 3 bases, and 10 bases separated the two germline ends.

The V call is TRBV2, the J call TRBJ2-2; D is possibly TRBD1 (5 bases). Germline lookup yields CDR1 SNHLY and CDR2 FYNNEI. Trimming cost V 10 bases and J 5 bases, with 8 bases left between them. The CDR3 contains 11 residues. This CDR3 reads CAKRTTGELFF. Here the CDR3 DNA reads TGTGCCAAAAGGACAACCGGGGAGCTGTTTTTT.

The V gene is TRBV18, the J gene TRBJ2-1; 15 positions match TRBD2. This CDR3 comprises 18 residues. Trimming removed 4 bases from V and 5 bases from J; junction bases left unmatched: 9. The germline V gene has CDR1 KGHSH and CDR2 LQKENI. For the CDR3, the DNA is TGTGCCAGCTCACTAGGGACTAGCGGGGGGAATTGGAACAATGAGCAGTTCTTC. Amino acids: CASSLGTSGGNWNNEQFF.

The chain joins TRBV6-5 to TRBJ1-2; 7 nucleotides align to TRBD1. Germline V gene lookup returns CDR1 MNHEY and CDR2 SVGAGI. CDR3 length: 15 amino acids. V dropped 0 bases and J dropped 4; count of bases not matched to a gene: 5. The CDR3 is CASSYSTGSLYGYTF. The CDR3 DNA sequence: TGTGCCAGCAGTTACTCGACAGGGAGTCTCTATGGCTACACCTTC.